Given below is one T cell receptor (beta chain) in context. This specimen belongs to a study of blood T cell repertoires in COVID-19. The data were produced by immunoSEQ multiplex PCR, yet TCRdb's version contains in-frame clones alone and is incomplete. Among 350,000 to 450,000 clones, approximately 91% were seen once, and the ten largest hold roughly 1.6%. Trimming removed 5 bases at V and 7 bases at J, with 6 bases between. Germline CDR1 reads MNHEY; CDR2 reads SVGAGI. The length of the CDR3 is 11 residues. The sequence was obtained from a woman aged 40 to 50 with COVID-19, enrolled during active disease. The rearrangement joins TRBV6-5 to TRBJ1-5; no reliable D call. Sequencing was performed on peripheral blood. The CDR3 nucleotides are TGTGCCAGCAGTCCAGTGCAGCCCCAGCATTTT. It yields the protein CASSPVQPQHF.